Each of the 27 T cell receptor beta chains below was sequenced from the same sample in a study of CXCR3-negative and CXCR3-positive naive CD8 T cells. Overall study results and limits: When CXCR3-positive naive cells were set against CXCR3-negative naive cells, the former had more hydrophobic TRB CDR3s.

In preparing the TRB cDNA libraries, 5' RACE with UMI labels was used. TCRdb re-called the 5' RACE reads and gives one entry per CDR3 protein, without DNA. The sample table sets out about 92,000 distinct CDR3 sequences. The antigens for these receptors are not known. Sequencing used naive CXCR3+ CD8+ T cells from blood. Regarding subset: CD45RO-CCR7+CD27+CD95- naive CD8+ T cells expressing CXCR3 (TNR3+). These receptors were obtained from a human donor in good health. Some clones in this sample may be carry-over from other donors' samples.

This chain joins TRBV7-9 and TRBJ2-7; TCRdb outputs TRBD1, but without DNA this stays unchecked. Germline V gives CDR1 SEHNR, CDR2 FQNEAQ (reference sequence). The CDR3 loop spans 13 amino acids. CDR3 sequence: CASEGGYAYEQYF.

This chain links TRBV15 with TRBJ1-5. The CDR3 sequence is 15 residues long. Per the germline V gene, CDR1 is LNHNV and CDR2 is YYDKDF (reference sequence). CDR3 loop: CATSRDFRLDQPQHF.

The V and J genes are TRBV20-1 and TRBJ1-1; TCRdb outputs TRBD1, but without DNA this stays unchecked. The CDR3 spans 13 residues. Per germline, CDR1 DFQATT and CDR2 SNEGSKA (reference sequence). CDR3: CSAYGTGITEAFF.

CDR3 amino acids: CASSEGTAAYGYAF. The chain uses TRBV5-6 and TRBJ1-2. The CDR3 runs to 14 residues. CDR1 and CDR2 from the germline V gene are SGHDT and YYEEEE.

This sequence joins TRBV27 and TRBJ2-2. The CDR3 spans 12 residues. Germline lookup yields CDR1 MNHEY and CDR2 SMNVEV (reference sequence). The CDR3 region is CASSLDGWELFF.

The rearrangement joins TRBV28 to TRBJ1-1; the D gene TCRdb calls, TRBD1, cannot be checked with no DNA. This CDR3 spans 12 amino acids. Germline V gene lookup returns CDR1 MDHEN and CDR2 SYDVKM. CDR3 loop: CASWTDNFEAFF. The complete variable domain, with remaining parts taken from reference TRBV28 and TRBJ1-1, reads DVKVTQSSRYLVKRTGEKVFLECVQDMDHENMFWYRQDPGLGLRLIYFSYDVKMKEKGDIPEGYSVSREKKERFSLILESASTNQTSMYLCASWTDNFEAFFGQGTRLTVV.

The CDR3 loop reads CSARGDRDYEQFF. This sequence joins TRBV20-1 and TRBJ2-1; no DNA is available, so the TRBD1 call from TCRdb remains unchecked. This CDR3 contains 13 residues. CDR1 and CDR2 (germline): DFQATT, SNEGSKA (reference sequence).

The chain employs TRBV4-1 and TRBJ2-7; TCRdb proposes TRBD1, but this gene call is untestable without DNA. The CDR3 has 14 amino acids. Germline CDR1 reads MGHRA; CDR2 reads YSYEKL. CDR3 region: CASSTTGEVREQYF.

The chain couples TRBV6-5 to TRBJ2-1; the D gene TCRdb calls, TRBD1, cannot be checked with no DNA. The germline CDR1 and CDR2 sequences are MNHEY and SVGAGI. This CDR3 has 17 residues. The chain's CDR3 is CASSYSMGRSSYNEQFF.

The rearrangement joins TRBV6-5 to TRBJ2-1; the TRBD1 assignment by TCRdb is unverifiable without DNA. The CDR3 contains 13 residues. CDR1 and CDR2 (germline): MNHEY, SVGAGI. CDR3 residues: CASQTLGGIEQFF.

This chain links TRBV19 with TRBJ2-7; TCRdb's D gene call, TRBD1, goes unchecked for lack of DNA. The CDR3 extends over 12 amino acids. CDR1 LNHDA and CDR2 SQIVND come from the germline V gene (reference sequence). CDR3 sequence: CASKGVSYEQYF.

V and J are TRBV4-1 and TRBJ2-7. CDR3 size: 13 residues. Germline-derived CDR1 and CDR2 are MGHRA and YSYEKL. The CDR3 protein is CASSQVGVYEQYF.

This chain connects TRBV9 to TRBJ1-1. Germline CDR1 is SGDLS and CDR2 is YYNGEE. The CDR3 length is 14 residues. This CDR3 is CASTGAGRGTEAFF.

This chain uses TRBV7-9 with TRBJ1-2. This CDR3 comprises 13 residues. Germline loops: CDR1 SEHNR, CDR2 FQNEAQ (reference sequence). CDR3 amino acids: CASTRNPNYGYTF.

The rearrangement uses TRBV7-2 and TRBJ1-2; the TRBD1 assignment by TCRdb is unverifiable without DNA. Germline assignment: CDR1 SGHTA and CDR2 FQGNSA. The CDR3 contains 16 residues. CDR3 loop: CASSPPPDRDVLSYTF.

J is TRBJ2-7 and V is TRBV25-1; TCRdb lists TRBD1, though no DNA is available to test this call. This CDR3 spans 15 amino acids. The germline V gene encodes CDR1 MGHDK and CDR2 SYGVNS. This CDR3 is CASSEYFQGNDEQYF.

This rearrangement joins TRBV18 to TRBJ2-7; TCRdb gives TRBD2 as the D gene, but with no DNA this cannot be confirmed. The CDR3 is 16 amino acids. Per germline, CDR1 KGHSH and CDR2 LQKENI. CDR3 sequence reads: CASSSLTSGSSYEQYF.

The chain couples TRBV11-3 to TRBJ2-1; the D gene TCRdb calls, TRBD1, cannot be checked with no DNA. The CDR3 is 17 residues long. Germline CDR1 is SGHNT and CDR2 is YENEEA. CDR3: CASSLSGQLGFYNEQFF.

The chain couples TRBV6-1 to TRBJ1-1. The V gene's germline CDR1 is MNHNS and CDR2 SASEGT. The CDR3 covers 14 residues. The CDR3: CASSDKLENTEAFF.

The V gene is TRBV7-8, the J gene TRBJ2-5; the TRBD1 assignment by TCRdb is unverifiable without DNA. In germline, CDR1 is SGHVS, CDR2 FQNEAQ. This CDR3 is built from 16 residues. The CDR3 is CASSLVRTRGRETQYF. Together with reference TRBV7-8 and TRBJ2-5, the CDR3 gives the full variable domain: GAGVSQSPRYKVAKRGQDVALRCDPISGHVSLFWYQQALGQGPEFLTYFQNEAQLDKSGLPSDRFFAERPEGSVSTLKIQRTQQEDSAVYLCASSLVRTRGRETQYFGPGTRLLVL.

The chain combines TRBV29-1 with TRBJ2-3; the TCRdb call, TRBD2, lacks DNA for checking. The CDR3 is 14 amino acids. In germline, CDR1 is SQVTM, CDR2 ANQGSEA. The CDR3: CSVVIAYGTDTQYF.

The chain employs TRBV28 and TRBJ2-3. The CDR3 totals 15 residues. From germline, CDR1 is MDHEN and CDR2 SYDVKM. CDR3 in amino acids: CASSWTEGRTDTQYF.

The J gene is TRBJ2-1, the V gene TRBV6-6. There are 17 residues in the CDR3. The germline gives CDR1 MNHNY, CDR2 SVGAGI (reference sequence). CDR3 amino acids: CASSYRATIRAYNEQFF.

The genes are TRBV25-1 and TRBJ2-1; TCRdb proposes TRBD2, but this gene call is untestable without DNA. CDR3 size: 13 residues. Germline V gene sequence: CDR1 MGHDK, CDR2 SYGVNS. The CDR3: CASSATRGGEQFF.

The chain carries TRBV30 and TRBJ2-2; TCRdb gives TRBD1 as the D gene, but with no DNA this cannot be confirmed. CDR1 is GTSNPN, CDR2 SVGIG, per germline (reference sequence). The CDR3 covers 13 residues. The CDR3 spells CAWTLDHTGELFF.

The J gene is TRBJ2-4, the V gene TRBV28; there is no DNA to check the TCRdb D call of TRBD1. Germline V CDR1 and CDR2: MDHEN, SYDVKM. This CDR3 has 16 amino acids. The CDR3 sequence: CASSWGKGLAKNIQYF.

The chain links TRBV2 to TRBJ2-7; lacking DNA, the TRBD1 call made by TCRdb goes unchecked. The CDR3 is 15 residues long. Per the germline V gene, CDR1 is SNHLY and CDR2 is FYNNEI. Here the CDR3 reads CASSPQGIESYEQYF.